This entry features one TCR beta chain sequence. The target antigen is unknown. V gave up 8 bases and J gave up 2 bases, with 18 bases separating them. This CDR3 contains 15 residues. The entry originates in a study of identical twins. TCRdb ran MiXCR on the 5' RACE reads and lists one entry per CDR3 protein. Seen here are around 240,000 distinct CDR3 sequences, approximately 7% observed once, and the top ten hold 3.5% to 4%. Overall study results and limits: Whereas memory repertoires showed no such difference, abundant cord blood beta clonotypes carried fewer insertions. An excess of low generation probability was shown by twin-shared out-of-frame alpha sequences. In beta out-of-frame sequences, the excess sharing between twins was weaker.

Healthy Caucasians provided all donations. Separately, the same data were catalogued under a study of yellow fever vaccine responses in identical twins.

The clonotype was recovered from a woman younger than 35 in good health. Sequenced material: memory (CD45RO+) T cells sorted from blood. The V call is TRBV12-3 or TRBV12-4, the J call TRBJ1-1; D is undetermined. The CDR3 DNA follows: TGTGCCAGCCGCTATATGGGAGGCAGTAACACTGAAGCTTTCTTT. Translation gives CASRYMGGSNTEAFF.